A single sample gave rise to the 27 T cell receptor beta chains below, sequenced in a study of breast tumors, draining lymph nodes, adjacent tissues. TCRdb processed the multiplex PCR reads anew with MiXCR; each CDR3 protein has one entry. Among 120,000 or so distinct CDR3 sequences listed, just under 20% were seen once. Samples came from axillary lymph nodes draining the breast cancer. Material for sequencing was axillary lymph node tissue. The receptors were gathered from a female donor with breast cancer. Some clones in this sample may be carry-over from other donors' samples.

As regards this clonotype: A read error may account for a junction end that differs from germline. CDR3 amino acids: CASSEDTGGTEAFF. CDR3 DNA sequence: TGTGCCAGCAGCGAAGATACAGGGGGCACTGAAGCTTTCTTT. The rearrangement uses TRBV2 and TRBJ1-1; 8 positions agree with TRBD1. The CDR3 covers 14 residues. Germline CDR1 reads SNHLY; CDR2 reads FYNNEI.

This chain joins TRBV20-1 and TRBJ1-6, with D perhaps TRBD1 (5 bases). In germline, CDR1 is DFQATT, CDR2 SNEGSKA (reference sequence). This CDR3 spans 15 amino acids. Trimming removed 1 base at V and 8 bases at J, with 15 bases between. The CDR3 sequence is CSARGAGRNDSPLHF. DNA of the CDR3: TGCAGTGCTAGAGGGGCAGGGAGGAATGATTCACCCCTCCACTTT.

The sample holds many counts of this clonotype. The chain employs TRBV14 and TRBJ2-5, with 7 bases lining up with TRBD2. The CDR3 runs 14 residues. V gave up 5 bases and J gave up 7 bases; unmatched junction bases: 10. Germline V gives CDR1 SGHDN, CDR2 FVKESK. The CDR3 bases are TGTGCCAGCAGCTCCCGGACTAGTCGTGGGACCCAGTACTTC. As protein: CASSSRTSRGTQYF.

The chain's CDR3 is CASSTRTFSNEKLFF. CDR3 bases: TGTGCCAGCAGCACCCGGACATTTTCTAATGAAAAACTGTTTTTT. The V and J genes are TRBV5-8 and TRBJ1-4, with D possibly matching TRBD1 (5 bases). V was trimmed by 4 bases and J by 3 bases, leaving 13 bases between them. This CDR3 has 15 residues. Looked up from germline, CDR1 is SGHTS and CDR2 is YDEGEE.

The sample holds a few counts of this clonotype. CDR3 loop: CAISGPQVGGETQYF. The DNA of the CDR3 is TGTGCCATCAGTGGGCCTCAGGTCGGCGGGGAGACCCAGTACTTC. The rearrangement links TRBV10-3 to TRBJ2-5; D perhaps matches TRBD2 (5 bases). The CDR3 runs to 15 residues. The V and J ends lost 4 bases and 5 bases respectively, with 17 bases between them. Germline V gene lookup returns CDR1 ENHRY and CDR2 SYGVKD.

A word on this clonotype: One end of the junction is discordant with germline, which a read error may explain. The chain is built from TRBV7-9 and TRBJ2-1, with D possibly being TRBD2 (5 bases). CDR1 and CDR2 from the germline V gene are SEHNR and FQNEAQ (reference sequence). This CDR3 region has 16 residues. CDR3 coding DNA: TGTGTCAGCAGCCTAGCCCTAGCTAGCTCCTACAATGAGCAGTTCTTC. Translation gives CVSSLALASSYNEQFF.

This clonotype was recorded at least ten times. The chain recombines TRBV20-1 with TRBJ2-3; 8 positions match TRBD2. Germline V gives CDR1 DFQATT, CDR2 SNEGSKA (reference sequence). The CDR3 is 15 residues long. The V segment lost 6 bases and the J segment 2 bases; nucleotides outside the gene matches: 10. For the CDR3, the DNA is TGCAGTGCGCCGACAGCGGGAGCGAACACAGATACGCAGTATTTT. Its translation is CSAPTAGANTDTQYF.

In its sample, this clonotype was seen many times. This chain links TRBV3-1 with TRBJ2-7; D remains ambiguous. Trimming removed 0 bases from V and 6 bases from J, with 9 bases in between. This CDR3 is built from 13 residues. Per germline, CDR1 LGHDT and CDR2 YNNKEL (reference sequence). In nucleotides, the CDR3 is TGTGCCAGCAGCCAAGAGGTGATCTCCGAGCAGTACTTC. Translated: CASSQEVISEQYF.

This clonotype is medium-sized in the sample. The CDR3 is CASSLVVPTSGGAGTDTQYF. As DNA, the CDR3 is TGCGCCAGCAGCTTGGTTGTTCCGACTAGCGGGGGGGCGGGCACAGATACGCAGTATTTT. This sequence joins TRBV5-1 and TRBJ2-3, with TRBD2 identical over 14 bases. Per the germline V gene, CDR1 is SGHRS and CDR2 is YFSETQ. V lost 0 bases to trimming and J lost 1 base; unmatched junction nucleotides: 10. This CDR3 comprises 20 residues. Together with reference TRBV5-1 and TRBJ2-3, the CDR3 gives the full variable domain: KAGVTQTPRYLIKTRGQQVTLSCSPISGHRSVSWYQQTPGQGLQFLFEYFSETQRNKGNFPGRFSGRQFSNSRSEMNVSTLELGDSALYLCASSLVVPTSGGAGTDTQYFGPGTRLTVL.

With regard to this clonotype: Being one base from a much bigger clone, this may be a read error. As the CDR3 is not closed by the conserved phenylalanine or tryptophan, this likely results from a read error. The rearrangement joins TRBV5-1 to TRBJ2-3; D is tentatively TRBD1 or TRBD2 (5 bases each). V lost 3 bases to trimming and J lost 1 base, with 9 bases between them. The CDR3 has 14 residues. In germline, CDR1 is SGHRS, CDR2 YFSETQ. CDR3 in amino acids: CASSSRDRTDTQYL. For the CDR3, the DNA is TGCGCCAGCAGCTCGAGGGACCGCACAGATACGCAGTATTTA.

To note about this clonotype: A read error may explain this, as a much larger clone is one base away. The V call is TRBV9, the J call TRBJ2-2; D is ambiguous. Germline CDR1 SGDLS, CDR2 YYNGEE. Trimming cost V 0 bases and J 5 bases, with 8 bases left between them. CDR3 length: 14 amino acids. This CDR3 is CASSVVPGTGELFF. The DNA of the CDR3 is TGTGCCAGCAGCGTAGTTCCTGGGACCGGGGAGCTGTTTTTT.

Comment on this clonotype: A clone one base away is much larger, so this may be a read error. The rearrangement joins TRBV7-2 to TRBJ2-1; possible D gene TRBD2, 5 bases. CDR1 and CDR2 from the germline V gene are SGHTA and FQGNSA. Trimming removed 2 bases from V and 4 bases from J, with 12 bases in between. This CDR3 contains 15 residues. The CDR3 spells CASSLSSWRYNEQFF. The CDR3 region has the DNA TGTGCCAGCAGCTTAAGTTCGTGGAGGTACAATGAGCAGTTCTTC.

V usage is TRBV3-1 and J usage is TRBJ2-1; 11 bases map to TRBD2. The trim removed 1 base at V and 6 bases at J, leaving 5 bases unmatched. Germline V gives CDR1 LGHDT, CDR2 YNNKEL (reference sequence). The CDR3 is made up of 16 amino acids. CDR3 region: CASSQALGLAANEQFF. DNA of the CDR3: TGTGCCAGCAGCCAAGCCCTGGGACTAGCGGCCAATGAGCAGTTCTTC.

This clonotype was observed at least ten times. The J gene is TRBJ1-6, the V gene TRBV10-2; TRBD1 matches 9 bases. V dropped 6 bases and J dropped 10; count of bases not matched to a gene: 10. Germline assignment: CDR1 WSHSY and CDR2 SAAADI. This CDR3 is 15 amino acids long. Here the CDR3 DNA reads TGCGCCAGCAGCCCGAGAGGGGACAGGGCGTCACCCCTCCACTTT. Translated: CASSPRGDRASPLHF.

This clonotype appeared a single time. With a much larger clone just one base away, this may be a read error. The rearrangement uses TRBV12-3 or TRBV12-4 and TRBJ2-7, with unresolved D. The CDR3 spans 14 residues. V was clipped by 6 bases and J by 3 bases, with 15 bases between them. CDR3 DNA sequence: TGTGCCAGCAGCTCGATCGACAAATACTACGAGCAGTACTTC. Amino acid sequence: CASSSIDKYYEQYF.

On this clonotype itself: This may come from a read error, since a much larger clone is one base off. The chain couples TRBV18 to TRBJ2-5; unclear D gene. The germline CDR1 and CDR2 sequences are KGHSH and LQKENI. The CDR3 loop spans 15 amino acids. The CDR3 sequence: CASSPPFRVQETQSF. For the CDR3, the DNA is TGTGCCAGCTCACCACCTTTCAGAGTCCAAGAGACCCAGTCCTTC.

In regard to this clonotype: Its ends do not fully match the called genes, so a read error is possible. The chain couples TRBV27 to TRBJ1-6, with 7 bases lining up with TRBD1. CDR1 is MNHEY, CDR2 SMNVEV, per germline (reference sequence). The CDR3 consists of 15 residues. CDR3 amino acids: CASSSEGTVNSLLHF. CDR3 sequence (DNA): TGTGCCAGCAGTTCGGAGGGGACAGTTAATTCACTCCTCCACTTT.

Concerning this clonotype itself: It may be a read error: a sequence one base away is much more abundant. V gene TRBV3-1 combines with J gene TRBJ1-2; the D is unclear. In germline, CDR1 is LGHDT, CDR2 YNNKEL (reference sequence). Trimming removed 4 bases at V and 7 bases at J, with 13 bases between. The CDR3 sequence is 13 residues long. CDR3 sequence reads: CASSRVMVGGYTF. The CDR3 nucleotides are TGTGCCAGCAGCCGAGTGATGGTTGGTGGCTACACCTTC.

This clonotype was detected only a few times. The V call is TRBV27, the J call TRBJ1-5, with D uncertain. CDR1 is MNHEY and CDR2 is SMNVEV in the germline V gene (reference sequence). The V and J ends lost 6 bases and 4 bases respectively, with 13 bases between them. This CDR3 is built from 14 residues. The CDR3 spells CASSRRQGNQPQHF. CDR3 coding DNA: TGTGCCAGCAGCCGCCGACAAGGAAATCAGCCCCAGCATTTT.

As for this clonotype: A much larger clone differs by one base, so this may be a read error. The V gene is TRBV19, the J gene TRBJ2-3, with D perhaps given as TRBD1 or TRBD2 (5 bases each). In germline, CDR1 is LNHDA, CDR2 SQIVND (reference sequence). Between the trimmed V and J ends, which lost 7 bases and 6 bases, there was a span of 14 bases. The CDR3 totals 13 residues. The CDR3 spells CASMGRGRDTQYF. CDR3 coding DNA: TGTGCCAGTATGGGACGGGGTCGGGATACGCAGTATTTT.

This clonotype was recorded at least ten times. The chain couples TRBV12-3 or TRBV12-4 to TRBJ2-1; the match to TRBD1 covers 7 bases. The CDR3 loop spans 15 amino acids. Trimming cost V 7 bases and J 2 bases; bases outside gene matches: 8. The CDR3 sequence: CASTATGTAYNEQFF. CDR3 DNA sequence: TGTGCCAGCACTGCAACCGGGACAGCCTACAATGAGCAGTTCTTC.

Note on this clonotype: A read error is possible here, since a much larger clone lies one base away. The chain recombines TRBV29-1 with TRBJ2-7; 7 positions match TRBD2. CDR3 length: 12 amino acids. Germline CDR1 reads SQVTM; CDR2 reads ANQGSEA. The CDR3 loop is CSVEGEGYAQYF. The CDR3 bases are TGCAGCGTTGAAGGGGAGGGCTACGCGCAGTACTTC.

In its sample, this clonotype was seen many times. The chain links TRBV5-4 to TRBJ1-4; 7 positions agree with TRBD1. Germline V gene lookup returns CDR1 SGHNT and CDR2 YYREEE (reference sequence). J gave up 6 bases and V 0 bases, and 5 bases lay outside the gene matches. This CDR3 comprises 15 residues. In nucleotides, the CDR3 is TGTGCCAGCAGCTTGGAACAGGGGAGACATGAAAAACTGTTTTTT. Its translation is CASSLEQGRHEKLFF.

This clonotype was detected ten times or more. The chain joins TRBV12-3 or TRBV12-4 to TRBJ2-3; maybe TRBD1 (6 bases). The V end lost 3 bases, the J end lost 4 bases, and 14 bases lay between the germline ends. The CDR3 has 15 residues. As DNA, the CDR3 is TGTGCCAGCAGTTTTAGGGGGAGAGGTGCAGATACGCAGTATTTT. Translated, it gives CASSFRGRGADTQYF.

This clonotype was observed many times. The V gene is TRBV4-1, the J gene TRBJ2-7; a weak D match, TRBD2 (7 bases). Trimming left V 4 bases short and J 5 bases short, with 12 bases between. The CDR3 extends over 13 amino acids. The germline CDR1 and CDR2 sequences are MGHRA and YSYEKL. DNA for the CDR3: TGCGCCAGCAGCCGAGGGGGGGTCGACGAGCAGTACTTC. Encoded protein: CASSRGGVDEQYF.

The sample holds many counts of this clonotype. V and J are TRBV7-2 and TRBJ2-1; the D gene is possibly TRBD2 (5 bases). V was shortened by 4 bases and J by 7 bases, with 14 bases between the two germline ends. CDR1 and CDR2 from the germline V gene are SGHTA and FQGNSA. The CDR3 covers 14 residues. CDR3 residues: CASSSLVSVNEQFF. DNA of the CDR3: TGTGCCAGCAGCTCCCTTGTTAGCGTGAATGAGCAGTTCTTC.

The chain carries TRBV6-1 and TRBJ2-2, with 8 bases fitting TRBD1. With V trimmed by 6 bases and J by 1 base, 1 base remained unmatched. The germline CDR1 and CDR2 sequences are MNHNS and SASEGT. There are 14 residues in the CDR3. The CDR3: CASSDRGNTGELFF. The CDR3 DNA sequence: TGTGCCAGCAGCGACAGGGGGAACACCGGGGAGCTGTTTTTT.